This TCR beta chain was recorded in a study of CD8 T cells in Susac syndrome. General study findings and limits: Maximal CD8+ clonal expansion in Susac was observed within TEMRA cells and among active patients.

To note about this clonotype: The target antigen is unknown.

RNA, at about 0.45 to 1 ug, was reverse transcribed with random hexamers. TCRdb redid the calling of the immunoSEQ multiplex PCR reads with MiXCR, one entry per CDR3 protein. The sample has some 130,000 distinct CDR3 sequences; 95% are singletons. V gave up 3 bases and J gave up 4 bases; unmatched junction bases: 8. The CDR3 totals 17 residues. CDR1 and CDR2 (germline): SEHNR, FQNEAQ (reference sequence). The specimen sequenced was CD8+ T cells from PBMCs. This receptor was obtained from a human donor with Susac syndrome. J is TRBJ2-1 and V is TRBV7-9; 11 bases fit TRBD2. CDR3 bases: TGTGCCAGCAGCTTCCCGACTAGCGGGATGACTTACAATGAGCAGTTCTTC. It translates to CASSFPTSGMTYNEQFF.